Listed below are T cell receptor beta chains from one sample, sequenced in a study of identical twins. Each CDR3 protein gets one entry after TCRdb re-called the 5' RACE reads with MiXCR. The sample yields fewer than 350,000 distinct CDR3 sequences, more than 6.5% seen once. Another study also made use of these data, one on yellow fever vaccine responses in identical twins.

Sample: memory (CD45RO+) T cells sorted from blood. These receptors all come from a woman between 18 and 29 years old in good health. Each CDR3 is given with its conserved first and last residue. The order of the fields is clone size, J gene, V gene, D gene, CDR3 protein, CDR3 DNA. D genes are given only for firm matches. Expanded clones are given a class, and other clones once, few, many or no size at all.

>.|TRBJ2-1|TRBV3-1|.
CASSSLRANEQFF
TGTGCCAGCAGCTCCCTTCGAGCTAATGAGCAGTTCTTC
>many|TRBJ2-1|TRBV27|.
CASSPRGGSYNEQFF
TGTGCCAGCAGTCCGCGGGGTGGCTCCTACAATGAGCAGTTCTTC
>many|TRBJ2-5|TRBV7-8|.
CASSLRGNLQETQYF
TGTGCCAGCAGCTTAAGGGGGAACCTTCAAGAGACCCAGTACTTC
>many|TRBJ2-7|TRBV20-1|.
CSARGGGEGAETPPYEQYF
TGCAGTGCTAGGGGAGGCGGGGAGGGGGCGGAGACCCCCCCCTACGAGCAGTACTTC
>few|TRBJ2-1|TRBV20-1|.
CSARDGGEHNEQFF
TGCAGTGCTAGAGATGGAGGGGAACACAATGAGCAGTTCTTC
>few|TRBJ2-5|TRBV7-9|TRBD2
CASSLAKRGAFKETQYF
TGTGCCAGCAGCTTAGCGAAGCGGGGGGCCTTCAAAGAGACCCAGTACTTC
>many|TRBJ1-2|TRBV20-1|TRBD1
CSASRGSGGGYTF
TGCAGTGCTAGTAGAGGGTCAGGGGGTGGCTACACCTTC
>many|TRBJ2-1|TRBV29-1|TRBD1
CSVRDRSTYNEQFF
TGCAGCGTAAGGGACAGGTCGACCTACAATGAGCAGTTCTTC
>.|TRBJ2-3|TRBV6-1|TRBD2
CATAHGGAGDTQYF
TGTGCCACCGCGCACGGGGGGGCAGGAGATACGCAGTATTTT
>many|TRBJ2-1|TRBV20-1|TRBD2
CSAPDSSGRAWEQFF
TGCAGTGCTCCGGACAGTAGCGGGAGGGCCTGGGAGCAGTTCTTC
>many|TRBJ2-7|TRBV10-3|TRBD1
CAIRGLGQSSYEQYF
TGTGCCATCAGGGGGCTGGGACAGAGCTCCTACGAGCAGTACTTC
>few|TRBJ2-1|TRBV6-1|.
CASIEGGVRHNEQFF
TGTGCCAGCATCGAAGGCGGGGTCAGGCACAATGAGCAGTTCTTC
>.|TRBJ1-2|TRBV6-1|TRBD1
CASSTGPTGGRFGYTF
TGTGCCAGCAGTACCGGGCCGACAGGGGGACGGTTTGGCTACACCTTC
>.|TRBJ2-1|TRBV20-1|.
CSAGDSRVYNEQFF
TGCAGTGCTGGAGATTCGAGGGTGTACAATGAGCAGTTCTTC
>many|TRBJ2-1|TRBV6-5|TRBD2
CASSWESSGGSYNEQFF
TGTGCCAGCAGTTGGGAGTCTAGCGGGGGGTCCTACAATGAGCAGTTCTTC
>.|TRBJ1-3|TRBV10-3|.
CAISESAGAGNTIYF
TGTGCCATCAGTGAGTCGGCAGGGGCGGGAAACACCATATATTTT
>.|TRBJ1-1|TRBV2|TRBD1
CASQGTGGANTEAFF
TGTGCCAGCCAGGGGACAGGAGGGGCGAACACTGAAGCTTTCTTT
>.|TRBJ2-2|TRBV19|TRBD2
CASSISGRGSTGELFF
TGTGCCAGTAGTATTTCGGGGCGCGGGAGCACCGGGGAGCTGTTTTTT
>few|TRBJ2-2|TRBV6-4|TRBD1
CASSKDRETGELFF
TGTGCCAGCAGTAAAGACAGGGAAACCGGGGAGCTGTTTTTT
>few|TRBJ2-2|TRBV11-2|.
CASSLSNGGVMGNTGELFF
TGTGCCAGCAGCTTAAGCAACGGAGGGGTGATGGGCAACACCGGGGAGCTGTTTTTT
>many|TRBJ2-3|TRBV12-3/TRBV12-4|.
CASSSLLSTDTQYF
TGTGCCAGCAGTTCCCTCCTGAGCACAGATACGCAGTATTTT
>.|TRBJ2-1|TRBV21-1|.
CASNEGLAGGLWSGNEQFF
TGTGCCAGCAATGAAGGACTAGCGGGAGGGTTATGGTCCGGCAATGAGCAGTTCTTC
>few|TRBJ2-5|TRBV20-1|TRBD1
CSVGAGGTETQYF
TGCAGTGTAGGGGCAGGGGGCACAGAGACCCAGTACTTC
>many|TRBJ2-2|TRBV2|.
CASSDRARTGELFF
TGTGCCAGCAGTGACAGGGCGAGGACCGGGGAGCTGTTTTTT
>few|TRBJ2-7|TRBV29-1|.
CSVEGSSQYEQYF
TGCAGCGTTGAAGGGAGTAGCCAGTACGAGCAGTACTTC
>.|TRBJ2-1|TRBV6-1|.
CASSELSVYNEQFF
TGTGCCAGCAGTGAGCTAAGCGTGTACAATGAGCAGTTCTTC
>few|TRBJ1-2|TRBV28|.
CASSSGSYGYTF
TGTGCCAGCAGTTCGGGCTCCTATGGCTACACCTTC
>many|TRBJ2-1|TRBV18|TRBD2
CASSLRLAADRQQFF
TGTGCCAGCTCCCTAAGACTAGCGGCGGACCGACAGCAGTTCTTC
>many|TRBJ2-5|TRBV2|.
CASNGGMKTQYF
TGTGCCAGCAACGGGGGAATGAAGACCCAGTACTTC
>.|TRBJ2-5|TRBV6-1|TRBD2
CASRRLTSGRETQYF
TGTGCCAGCAGACGCCTGACTAGCGGGAGGGAGACCCAGTACTTC
>few|TRBJ2-5|TRBV11-1|.
CASSPWDTETQYF
TGTGCCAGCAGTCCGTGGGATACGGAGACCCAGTACTTC
>.|TRBJ1-2|TRBV6-1|.
CASTQGFNYGYTF
TGTGCCAGCACCCAGGGATTTAACTATGGCTACACCTTC
>many|TRBJ2-2|TRBV4-1|.
CASSQVPGHRTGELFF
TGCGCCAGCAGCCAAGTCCCGGGCCATCGGACCGGGGAGCTGTTTTTT
>few|TRBJ2-7|TRBV14|TRBD2
CASRLGTSGPYEQYF
TGTGCCAGCAGGCTAGGGACTAGCGGCCCTTACGAGCAGTACTTC
>.|TRBJ2-4|TRBV20-1|.
CCARDQRGRGGIQYF
TGCTGTGCTAGAGATCAGAGAGGTCGGGGTGGCATTCAGTACTTC
>.|TRBJ2-4|TRBV11-2|TRBD2
CASSLLFTSENIQYF
TGTGCCAGCAGCTTATTATTCACTAGCGAGAACATTCAGTACTTC
>many|TRBJ1-1|TRBV12-3/TRBV12-4|TRBD1
CASRDRLFRMNTEAFF
TGTGCCAGCAGGGACAGGCTCTTCAGAATGAACACTGAAGCTTTCTTT
>many|TRBJ1-4|TRBV20-1|.
CSAMEARREKLFF
TGCAGTGCTATGGAGGCGAGGAGGGAAAAACTGTTTTTT
>many|TRBJ2-2|TRBV11-2|.
CASSLPGRYTGELFF
TGTGCCAGCAGCTTACCGGGCCGATACACCGGGGAGCTGTTTTTT
>many|TRBJ2-1|TRBV20-1|.
CSALNFGTNNEQFF
TGCAGTGCCCTCAACTTCGGGACAAACAATGAGCAGTTCTTC
>many|TRBJ2-3|TRBV7-9|TRBD2
CASSQLAVYSTDTQYF
TGTGCCAGCAGCCAACTAGCGGTTTATAGCACAGATACGCAGTATTTT
>.|TRBJ2-2|TRBV11-3|.
CASSSDYGAGELFF
TGTGCCAGCAGCTCGGACTATGGGGCCGGGGAGCTGTTTTTT
>few|TRBJ2-3|TRBV7-2|.
CASSAGQNTDTQYF
TGTGCCAGCAGCGCCGGACAGAACACAGATACGCAGTATTTT
>few|TRBJ2-1|TRBV6-1|TRBD2
CASSSRTSGRASEQFF
TGTGCCAGCAGCTCGAGGACTAGCGGGAGGGCCAGTGAGCAGTTCTTC
>few|TRBJ1-1|TRBV3-1|.
CASSQDPAPAFF
TGTGCCAGCAGCCAAGATCCCGCCCCCGCTTTCTTT
>few|TRBJ2-2|TRBV24-1|.
CATSENTFGGELFF
TGTGCCACCAGTGAGAACACCTTTGGCGGGGAGCTGTTTTTT
>.|TRBJ2-3|TRBV28|.
CASSLRAREDTQYF
TGTGCCAGCAGTTTAAGGGCGAGAGAAGATACGCAGTATTTT
>few|TRBJ1-1|TRBV18|TRBD1
CASSPPGQGGTEAFF
TGTGCCAGCTCTCCGCCGGGACAGGGCGGCACTGAAGCTTTCTTT
>many|TRBJ1-2|TRBV4-2|.
CASSQDGKGMNYGYTF
TGTGCCAGCAGCCAAGATGGGAAGGGTATGAACTATGGCTACACCTTC
>many|TRBJ2-7|TRBV15|TRBD2
CATSRGGNSYEQYF
TGTGCCACCAGCAGGGGAGGGAACTCCTACGAGCAGTACTTC
>many|TRBJ2-1|TRBV27|TRBD2
CASSESGRSYNEQFF
TGTGCCAGCAGTGAGTCCGGGAGGTCCTACAATGAGCAGTTCTTC
>.|TRBJ1-1|TRBV4-1|.
CASSQDRRVGEAFF
TGCGCCAGCAGCCAAGATAGAAGGGTGGGTGAAGCTTTCTTT
>.|TRBJ2-7|TRBV28|TRBD2
CASRLAGEDEQYF
TGTGCCAGCAGACTAGCGGGAGAGGACGAGCAGTACTTC
>many|TRBJ2-3|TRBV20-1|.
CSARDWSSTSTDTQYF
TGCAGTGCTAGAGATTGGAGCAGCACTAGCACAGATACGCAGTATTTT